The entry that follows covers one T cell receptor (beta chain) sequence. Its antigen remains unknown. This sample was included in a study of regulatory T cells in long-lasting Graves disease. Findings and limits, study-wide: The researchers studied only peripheral blood, not thyroid tissue. Favored gene segments in persistent disease were TRBV28, TRBJ1-2 and TRBJ2-5.

Time point defined: newly diagnosed GD, antithyroid drugs for less than 3 months. Construction of the TCR library relied on RNA isolated from PBMCs. This CDR3 region has 16 residues. Germline V CDR1 and CDR2: MDHEN, SYDVKM. V gave up 2 bases and J gave up 2 bases; unmatched junction bases: 5. TCR beta libraries were built with iRepertoire HTBI primers and Arm-PCR of CDR3 regions. MiXCR was run by TCRdb on the multiplex PCR reads, yielding one entry per CDR3 protein. This sample carries about 560,000 distinct CDR3 sequences, roughly a sixth of them seen once, and the ten largest clones take more than 10%. This same sample was also taken into another study, of T cells in Graves' hyperthyroidism and ophthalmopathy.

The receptor's source is a man between 18 and 35 years old with Graves disease. Here the sequenced sample was peripheral blood mononuclear cells (PBMCs), taken at new diagnosis, from a patient treated with antithyroid drugs. V and J are TRBV28 and TRBJ2-1; 8 bases are a match to TRBD2. For the CDR3, the DNA is TGTGCCAGCAGTTTAATAGGAGCGGGAGCCTACAATGAGCAGTTCTTC. Its protein product is CASSLIGAGAYNEQFF.